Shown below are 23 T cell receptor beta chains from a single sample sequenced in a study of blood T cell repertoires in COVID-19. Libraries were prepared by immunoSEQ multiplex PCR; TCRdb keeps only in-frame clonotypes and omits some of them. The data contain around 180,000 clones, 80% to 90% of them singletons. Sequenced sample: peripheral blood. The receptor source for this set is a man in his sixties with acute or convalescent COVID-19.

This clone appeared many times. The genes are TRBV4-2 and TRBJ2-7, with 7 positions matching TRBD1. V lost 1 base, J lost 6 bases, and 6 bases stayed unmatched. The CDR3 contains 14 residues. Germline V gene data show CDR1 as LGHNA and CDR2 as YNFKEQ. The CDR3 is CASSQGQGRFEQYF. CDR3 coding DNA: TGTGCCAGCAGCCAAGGACAGGGTAGGTTCGAGCAGTACTTC.

CDR3 nucleotide sequence: TGTGCCAGTAGCCTCGGACTGCGGAGTGGCTACACCTTC. This encodes CASSLGLRSGYTF. V is TRBV19 and J is TRBJ1-2; D is ambiguous. Germline V gene lookup returns CDR1 LNHDA and CDR2 SQIVND (reference sequence). The CDR3 sequence is 13 residues long. Trimming took off 6 bases at V and 7 bases at J, with 15 bases between the two ends. Full variable domain (rest looked up from reference TRBV19 and TRBJ1-2): DGGITQSPKYLFRKEGQNVTLSCEQNLNHDAMYWYRQDPGQGLRLIYYSQIVNDFQKGDIAEGYSVSREKKESFPLTVTSAQKNPTAFYLCASSLGLRSGYTFGSGTRLTVV.

DNA for the CDR3: TGTGCCAGCAGCTTGAGTCCCGACAGGGGTATCGGAAACACCATATATTTT. This encodes CASSLSPDRGIGNTIYF. This rearrangement joins TRBV5-4 to TRBJ1-3; 8 nucleotides align to TRBD1. J gave up 4 bases and V 1 base, and 10 bases lay outside the gene matches. The germline gives CDR1 SGHNT, CDR2 YYREEE (reference sequence). The CDR3 spans 17 residues.

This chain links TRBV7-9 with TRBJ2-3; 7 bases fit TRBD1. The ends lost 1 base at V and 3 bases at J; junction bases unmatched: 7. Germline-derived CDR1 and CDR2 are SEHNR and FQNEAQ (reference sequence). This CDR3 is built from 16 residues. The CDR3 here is CASSLVDRVVTDTQYF. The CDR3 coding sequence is TGTGCCAGCAGCTTAGTTGACAGGGTTGTAACAGATACGCAGTATTTT.

The CDR3 loop is CASSANSGTEAFF. The CDR3 nucleotides are TGTGCCAGCAGCGCAAATTCGGGGACTGAAGCTTTCTTT. This chain uses TRBV6-5 with TRBJ1-1; unclear D gene. The CDR3 is made up of 13 amino acids. The germline CDR1 and CDR2 sequences are MNHEY and SVGAGI. V shed 6 bases and J shed 5 bases, with 13 bases lying between them.

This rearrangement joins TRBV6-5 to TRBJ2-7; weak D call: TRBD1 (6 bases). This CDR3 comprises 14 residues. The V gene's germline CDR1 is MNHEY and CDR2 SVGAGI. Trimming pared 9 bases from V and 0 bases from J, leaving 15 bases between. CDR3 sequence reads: CASLTGIHSYEQYF. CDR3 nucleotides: TGTGCCAGTCTGACAGGTATACACTCCTACGAGCAGTACTTC.

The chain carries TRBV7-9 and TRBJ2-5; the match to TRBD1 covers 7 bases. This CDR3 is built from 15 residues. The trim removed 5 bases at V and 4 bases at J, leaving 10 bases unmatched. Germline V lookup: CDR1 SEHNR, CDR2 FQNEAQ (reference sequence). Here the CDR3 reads CASSLTPGGIETQYF. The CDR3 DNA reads TGTGCCAGCAGCCTCACCCCAGGGGGTATAGAGACCCAGTACTTC.

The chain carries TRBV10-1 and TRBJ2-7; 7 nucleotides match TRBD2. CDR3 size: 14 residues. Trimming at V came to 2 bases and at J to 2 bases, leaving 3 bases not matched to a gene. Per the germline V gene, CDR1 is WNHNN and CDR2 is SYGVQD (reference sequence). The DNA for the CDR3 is TGCGCCAGCAGTGAGCAGCGGGACCCCTACGAGCAGTACTTC. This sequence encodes CASSEQRDPYEQYF.

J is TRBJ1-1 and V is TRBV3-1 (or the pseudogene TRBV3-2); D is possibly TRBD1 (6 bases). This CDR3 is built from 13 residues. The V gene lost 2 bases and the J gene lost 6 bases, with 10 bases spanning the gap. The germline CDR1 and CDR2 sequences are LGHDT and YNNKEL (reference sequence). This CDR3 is CASSQIRGAEAFF. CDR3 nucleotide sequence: TGTGCCAGCAGCCAAATCAGGGGTGCTGAAGCTTTCTTT.

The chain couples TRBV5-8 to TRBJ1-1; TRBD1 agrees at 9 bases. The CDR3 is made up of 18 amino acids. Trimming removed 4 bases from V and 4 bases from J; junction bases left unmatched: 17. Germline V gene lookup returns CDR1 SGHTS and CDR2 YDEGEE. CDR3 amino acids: CASSLDPGQGIGGTEAFF. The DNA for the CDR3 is TGTGCCAGCAGCCTCGATCCAGGACAGGGGATTGGGGGCACTGAAGCTTTCTTT.

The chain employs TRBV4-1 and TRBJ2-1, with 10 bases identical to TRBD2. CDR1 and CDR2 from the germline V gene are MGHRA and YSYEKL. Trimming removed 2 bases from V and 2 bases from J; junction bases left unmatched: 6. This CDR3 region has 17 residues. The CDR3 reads CASSQPPAGGPYNEQFF. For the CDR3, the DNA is TGCGCCAGCAGCCAACCCCCAGCGGGAGGGCCCTACAATGAGCAGTTCTTC.

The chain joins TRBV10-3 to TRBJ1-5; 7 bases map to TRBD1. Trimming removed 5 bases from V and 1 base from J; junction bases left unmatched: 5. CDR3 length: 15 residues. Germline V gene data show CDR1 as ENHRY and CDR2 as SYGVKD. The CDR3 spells CAISPTGMSNQPQHF. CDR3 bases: TGTGCCATCAGTCCGACAGGGATGAGCAATCAGCCCCAGCATTTT.

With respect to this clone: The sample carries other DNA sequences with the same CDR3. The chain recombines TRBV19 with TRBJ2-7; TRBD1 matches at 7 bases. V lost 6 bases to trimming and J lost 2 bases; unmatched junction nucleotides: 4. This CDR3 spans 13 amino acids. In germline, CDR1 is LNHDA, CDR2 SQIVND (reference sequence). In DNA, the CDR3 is TGTGCCAGTAGCCCGGGACAGACCTACGAGCAGTACTTC. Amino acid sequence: CASSPGQTYEQYF.

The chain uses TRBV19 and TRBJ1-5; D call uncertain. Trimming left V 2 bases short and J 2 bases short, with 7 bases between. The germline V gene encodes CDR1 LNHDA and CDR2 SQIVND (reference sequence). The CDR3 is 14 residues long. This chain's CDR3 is CASSITSGNQPQHF. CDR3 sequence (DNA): TGTGCCAGTAGTATAACTTCGGGCAATCAGCCCCAGCATTTT.

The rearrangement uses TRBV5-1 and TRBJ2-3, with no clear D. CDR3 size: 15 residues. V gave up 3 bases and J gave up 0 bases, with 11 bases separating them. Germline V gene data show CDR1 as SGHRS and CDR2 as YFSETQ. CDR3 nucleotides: TGCGCCAGCAGCTGGGCCTTTCGCAGCACAGATACGCAGTATTTT. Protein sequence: CASSWAFRSTDTQYF.

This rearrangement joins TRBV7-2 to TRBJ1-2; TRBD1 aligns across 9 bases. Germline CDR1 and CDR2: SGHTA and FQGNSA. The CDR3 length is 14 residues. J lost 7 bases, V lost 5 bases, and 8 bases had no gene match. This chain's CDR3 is CASSQGQGRSGYTF. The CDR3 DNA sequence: TGTGCCAGCAGCCAGGGACAGGGACGGTCTGGCTACACCTTC.

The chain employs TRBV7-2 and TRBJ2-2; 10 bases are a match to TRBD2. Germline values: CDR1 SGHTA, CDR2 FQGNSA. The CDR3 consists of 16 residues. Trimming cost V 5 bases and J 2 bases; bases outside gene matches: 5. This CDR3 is CASSPRTSGNTGELFF. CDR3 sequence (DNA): TGTGCCAGCAGCCCTAGGACTAGCGGTAACACCGGGGAGCTGTTTTTT.

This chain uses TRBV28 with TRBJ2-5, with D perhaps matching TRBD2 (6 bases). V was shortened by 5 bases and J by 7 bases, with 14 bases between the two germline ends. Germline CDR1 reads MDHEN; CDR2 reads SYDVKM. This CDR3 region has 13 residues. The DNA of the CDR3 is TGTGCCAGCAGTCCCGGGGGTACGTGGACCCAGTACTTC. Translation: CASSPGGTWTQYF.

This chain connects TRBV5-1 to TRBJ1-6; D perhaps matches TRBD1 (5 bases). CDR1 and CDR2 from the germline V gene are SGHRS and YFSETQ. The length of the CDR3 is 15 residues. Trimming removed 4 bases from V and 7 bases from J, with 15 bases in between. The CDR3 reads CASSPQGPINSPLHF. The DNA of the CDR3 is TGCGCCAGCAGCCCTCAGGGTCCAATCAATTCACCCCTCCACTTT.

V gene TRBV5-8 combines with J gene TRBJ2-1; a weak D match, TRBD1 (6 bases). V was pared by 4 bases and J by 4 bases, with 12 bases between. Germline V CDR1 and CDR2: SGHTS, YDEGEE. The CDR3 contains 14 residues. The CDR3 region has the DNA TGTGCCAGCAGCCGGGACACTAAATACAATGAGCAGTTCTTC. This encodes CASSRDTKYNEQFF.

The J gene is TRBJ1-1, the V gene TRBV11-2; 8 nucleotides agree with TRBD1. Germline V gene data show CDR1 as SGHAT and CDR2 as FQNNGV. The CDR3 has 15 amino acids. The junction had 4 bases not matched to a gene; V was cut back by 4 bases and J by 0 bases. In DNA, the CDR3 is TGTGCCAGCAGCTCGGGACAGGTTTTGAACACTGAAGCTTTCTTT. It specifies CASSSGQVLNTEAFF.

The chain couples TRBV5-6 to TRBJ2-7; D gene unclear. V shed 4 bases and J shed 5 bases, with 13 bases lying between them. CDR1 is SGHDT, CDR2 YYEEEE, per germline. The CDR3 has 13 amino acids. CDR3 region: CASSPGEYDEQYF. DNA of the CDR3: TGTGCCAGCAGCCCCGGAGAGTACGACGAGCAGTACTTC.

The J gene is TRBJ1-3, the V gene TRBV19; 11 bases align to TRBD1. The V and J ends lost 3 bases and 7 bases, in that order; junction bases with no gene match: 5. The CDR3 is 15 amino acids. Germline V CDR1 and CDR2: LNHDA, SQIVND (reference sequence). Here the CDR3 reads CASSIGTGGRNTIYF. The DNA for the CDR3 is TGTGCCAGTAGTATTGGGACAGGGGGTAGGAACACCATATATTTT. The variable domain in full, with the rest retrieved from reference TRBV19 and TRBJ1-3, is DGGITQSPKYLFRKEGQNVTLSCEQNLNHDAMYWYRQDPGQGLRLIYYSQIVNDFQKGDIAEGYSVSREKKESFPLTVTSAQKNPTAFYLCASSIGTGGRNTIYFGEGSWLTVV.